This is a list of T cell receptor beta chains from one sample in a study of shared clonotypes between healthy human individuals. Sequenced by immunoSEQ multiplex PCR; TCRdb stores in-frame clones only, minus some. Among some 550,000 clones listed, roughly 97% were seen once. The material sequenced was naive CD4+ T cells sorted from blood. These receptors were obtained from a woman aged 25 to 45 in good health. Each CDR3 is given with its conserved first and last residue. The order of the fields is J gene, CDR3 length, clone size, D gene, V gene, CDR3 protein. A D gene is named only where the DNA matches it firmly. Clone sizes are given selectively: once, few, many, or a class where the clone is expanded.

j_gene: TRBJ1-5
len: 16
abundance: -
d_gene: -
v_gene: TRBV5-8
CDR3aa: CASNQGWEGGNQPQHF

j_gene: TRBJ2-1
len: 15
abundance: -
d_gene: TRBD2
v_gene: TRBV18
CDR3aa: CASSPNSGDYNEQFF

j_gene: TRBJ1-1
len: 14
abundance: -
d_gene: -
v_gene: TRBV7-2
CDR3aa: CASSLGRGPSEAFF

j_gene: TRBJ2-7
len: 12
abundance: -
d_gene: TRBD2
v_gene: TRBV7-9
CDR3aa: CASRASGREQYF

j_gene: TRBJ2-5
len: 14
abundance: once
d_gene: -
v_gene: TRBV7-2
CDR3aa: CASSSTRQEETQYF

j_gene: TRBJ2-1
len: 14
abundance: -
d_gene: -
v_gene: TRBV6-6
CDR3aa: CASSYDRINNEQFF

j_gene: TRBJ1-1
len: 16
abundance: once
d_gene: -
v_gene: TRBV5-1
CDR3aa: CASSLEGRSMNTEAFF

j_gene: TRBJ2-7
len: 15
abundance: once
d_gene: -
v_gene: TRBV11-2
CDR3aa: CASSLDNGSSYEQYF

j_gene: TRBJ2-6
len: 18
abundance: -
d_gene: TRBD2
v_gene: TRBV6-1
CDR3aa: CASSVRSGRVGGANVLTF

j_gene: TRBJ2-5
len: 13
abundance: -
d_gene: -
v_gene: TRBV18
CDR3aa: CASSRGEEETQYF

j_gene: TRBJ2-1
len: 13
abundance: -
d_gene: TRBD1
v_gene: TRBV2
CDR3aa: CASHRDSVSEQFF

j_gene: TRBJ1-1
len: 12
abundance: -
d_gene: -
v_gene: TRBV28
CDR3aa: CASRTSGTEAFF

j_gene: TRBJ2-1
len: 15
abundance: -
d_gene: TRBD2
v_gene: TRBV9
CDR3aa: CASSVEGVSGSTQFF

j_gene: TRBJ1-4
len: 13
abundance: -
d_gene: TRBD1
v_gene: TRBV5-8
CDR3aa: CASSLDRDSSLLF